Below, 15 T cell receptor beta chains from the same sample are listed, as sequenced in a study of blood T cell repertoires in COVID-19. The protocol was immunoSEQ multiplex PCR, while the TCRdb copy is restricted to in-frame clones and leaves out a portion. In the table there are about 330,000 clones, approximately 85% of which are singletons. The specimen sequenced was peripheral blood. These receptors were taken from a human donor in a cohort sampled during active COVID-19.

This chain joins TRBV15 and TRBJ2-1, with D possibly TRBD1 on 5 matching bases. Germline-derived CDR1 and CDR2 are LNHNV and YYDKDF (reference sequence). The CDR3 spans 14 residues. With 3 bases removed from V and 7 bases from J, the gap between germline ends came to 13 bases. CDR3 sequence reads: CATSSADTPNEQFF. CDR3 in DNA: TGTGCCACCAGCAGTGCGGACACCCCGAATGAGCAGTTCTTC.

The chain recombines TRBV5-4 with TRBJ2-5; D unclear. Trimming took off 1 base at V and 2 bases at J, with 21 bases between the two ends. CDR1 and CDR2 (germline): SGHNT, YYREEE (reference sequence). CDR3 length: 18 residues. The CDR3 nucleotides are TGTGCCAGCAGCTTGTTTTGGGCTCCACAAAGGAATCAAGAGACCCAGTACTTC. Translation: CASSLFWAPQRNQETQYF.

The chain couples TRBV7-3 to TRBJ2-1; TRBD2 matches 12 bases. J gave up 7 bases and V 5 bases, and 9 bases lay outside the gene matches. The CDR3 contains 16 residues. Germline V CDR1 and CDR2: SGHTA, FQGTGA. The CDR3: CASSPQLAGGLNEQFF. The CDR3 coding sequence is TGTGCCAGCAGCCCCCAACTAGCGGGGGGCCTGAATGAGCAGTTCTTC.

The V and J genes are TRBV9 and TRBJ2-5; possibly TRBD1 for D (6 bases). The CDR3 runs to 17 residues. V lost 4 bases and J 3 bases, leaving 22 bases between the germline ends. Germline CDR1 and CDR2: SGDLS and YYNGEE. CDR3 protein: CASSPTPRTRTEETQYF. CDR3 DNA sequence: TGTGCCAGCAGCCCCACACCTCGGACTCGGACAGAAGAGACCCAGTACTTC.

V and J are TRBV24-1 and TRBJ1-1; a possible D gene is TRBD1 (5 bases). CDR3 length: 14 amino acids. Trimming removed 4 bases at V and 4 bases at J, with 12 bases between. Germline V gene data show CDR1 as KGHDR and CDR2 as SFDVKD. CDR3 coding DNA: TGTGCCACCAGTGACCCCGCCAGGGCCACTGAAGCTTTCTTT. This encodes CATSDPARATEAFF.

V is TRBV7-9 and J is TRBJ2-7; D is possibly TRBD1 (6 bases). The V end lost 5 bases, the J end lost 0 bases, and 17 bases lay between the germline ends. The germline CDR1 and CDR2 sequences are SEHNR and FQNEAQ (reference sequence). The CDR3 consists of 16 residues. Here the CDR3 DNA reads TGTGCCAGCAGCCCCTCGAGAGGGGGACCCTCCTACGAGCAGTACTTC. This codes for CASSPSRGGPSYEQYF.

V usage is TRBV19 and J usage is TRBJ1-1; the D gene is possibly TRBD1 (6 bases). The CDR3 length is 14 residues. The germline gives CDR1 LNHDA, CDR2 SQIVND (reference sequence). V was pared by 4 bases and J by 3 bases, with 12 bases between. CDR3 residues: CASSKQGRDTEAFF. CDR3 DNA: TGTGCCAGTAGTAAGCAGGGGAGGGACACTGAAGCTTTCTTT.

This clone has a handful of counts. The genes are TRBV10-1 and TRBJ1-2; TRBD1 matches at 9 bases. Germline trimming cut 4 bases from V and 5 bases from J; bases unmatched to any gene: 5. Germline V gene data show CDR1 as WNHNN and CDR2 as SYGVQD (reference sequence). This CDR3 contains 14 residues. In nucleotides, the CDR3 is TGCGCCAGCAGTGCGACAGGGGGAGGATATGGCTACACCTTC. It is translated as CASSATGGGYGYTF.

The CDR3 here is CASTFHTGRATRIQYF. The DNA of the CDR3 is TGTGCCAGCACCTTCCATACAGGGAGGGCAACGAGAATTCAGTACTTC. The genes are TRBV5-6 and TRBJ2-4, with D maybe TRBD2 (7 bases). Germline V gives CDR1 SGHDT, CDR2 YYEEEE. The CDR3 contains 16 residues. Trimming took 6 bases from V and 10 from J, leaving 26 bases between them. Combining the CDR3 with reference TRBV5-6 and TRBJ2-4 gives the whole variable domain DAGVTQSPTHLIKTRGQQVTLRCSPKSGHDTVSWYQQALGQGPQFIFQYYEEEERQRGNFPDRFSGHQFPNYSSELNVNALLLGDSALYLCASTFHTGRATRIQYFGAGTRLSVL.

The gene calls are TRBV29-1 and TRBJ1-1, with TRBD1 matching over 7 bases. The germline V gene has CDR1 SQVTM and CDR2 ANQGSEA. CDR3 length: 12 amino acids. CDR3 bases: TGCAGGGATGAAACAGGGGACACTGAAGCTTTCTTT. It yields the protein CRDETGDTEAFF.

This clone was seen only once. The chain joins TRBV4-1 to TRBJ1-2; 9 bases are a match to TRBD1. This CDR3 comprises 15 residues. The ends lost 4 bases at V and 1 base at J; junction bases unmatched: 4. Germline-derived CDR1 and CDR2 are MGHRA and YSYEKL. CDR3 sequence reads: CASSRGQGVNYGYTF. CDR3 nucleotides: TGCGCCAGCAGCCGGGGACAGGGAGTTAACTATGGCTACACCTTC.

At least ten counts were recorded for this clone. V gene TRBV5-1 combines with J gene TRBJ2-6; maybe TRBD1 (6 bases). Trimming stripped 2 bases from V and 0 bases from J, with 12 bases between. This CDR3 is built from 17 residues. Germline-derived CDR1 and CDR2 are SGHRS and YFSETQ. The DNA for the CDR3 is TGCGCCAGCAGCTTCGCTGGACAGATCTCTGGGGCCAACGTCCTGACTTTC. Protein sequence: CASSFAGQISGANVLTF. The entire variable domain, with the rest obtained from reference TRBV5-1 and TRBJ2-6, is as follows: KAGVTQTPRYLIKTRGQQVTLSCSPISGHRSVSWYQQTPGQGLQFLFEYFSETQRNKGNFPGRFSGRQFSNSRSEMNVSTLELGDSALYLCASSFAGQISGANVLTFGAGSRLTVL.

This rearrangement joins TRBV27 to TRBJ2-1; 9 positions match TRBD1. V was pared by 3 bases and J by 7 bases, with 13 bases of the junction left unmatched. The CDR3 extends over 17 amino acids. Germline loops: CDR1 MNHEY, CDR2 SMNVEV (reference sequence). CDR3 bases: TGTGCCAGCAGTTTCGTGTACAGGGGGCGAAGGAATAATGAGCAGTTCTTC. Its translation is CASSFVYRGRRNNEQFF.

This chain uses TRBV9 with TRBJ2-2, with D unresolved. V gave up 4 bases and J gave up 5 bases, with 9 bases separating them. The CDR3 is 13 amino acids. Germline CDR1 reads SGDLS; CDR2 reads YYNGEE. The CDR3 sequence: CASSLTGTGELFF. CDR3 nucleotide sequence: TGTGCCAGCAGCCTGACTGGTACCGGGGAGCTGTTTTTT.

A note on this clone: The junction departs from germline at one end; a sequencing error may be responsible. This chain joins TRBV3-1 (or the pseudogene TRBV3-2) and TRBJ2-2; 10 bases fit TRBD2. Germline V gene sequence: CDR1 LGHDT, CDR2 YNNKEL (reference sequence). CDR3 size: 16 residues. In nucleotides, the CDR3 is TGTGCCCGCAGGCAGAGCGGGGGGGGAGGCACCGGGGAGCTGTTTTTT. Amino acids: CARRQSGGGGTGELFF.